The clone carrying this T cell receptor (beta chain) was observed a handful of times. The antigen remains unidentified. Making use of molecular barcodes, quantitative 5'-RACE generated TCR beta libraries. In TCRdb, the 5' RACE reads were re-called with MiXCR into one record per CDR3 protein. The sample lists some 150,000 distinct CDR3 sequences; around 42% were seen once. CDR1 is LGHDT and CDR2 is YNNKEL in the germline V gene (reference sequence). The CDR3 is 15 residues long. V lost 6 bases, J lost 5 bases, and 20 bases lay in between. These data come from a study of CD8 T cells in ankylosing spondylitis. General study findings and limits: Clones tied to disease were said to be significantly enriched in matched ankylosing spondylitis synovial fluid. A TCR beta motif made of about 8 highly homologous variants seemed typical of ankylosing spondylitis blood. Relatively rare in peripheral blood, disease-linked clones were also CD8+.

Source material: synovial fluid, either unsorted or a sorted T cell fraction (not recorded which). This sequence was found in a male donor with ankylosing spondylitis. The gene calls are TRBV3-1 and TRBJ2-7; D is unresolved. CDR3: CASSRPGAVYHEQYF. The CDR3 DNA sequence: TGTGCCAGCAGTCGTCCGGGCGCGGTTTACCACGAGCAGTACTTC.